This T cell receptor beta chain was sequenced during a study of blood T cell repertoires in COVID-19. Turning to the study itself: Samples of COVID-19 (acute and convalescent) were obtained from the United States, Italy and Spain.

Trimming at V came to 10 bases and at J to 4 bases, leaving 7 bases not matched to a gene. The CDR3 sequence is 14 residues long. Per the germline V gene, CDR1 is WNHNN and CDR2 is SYGVQD (reference sequence). Clones were sequenced by immunoSEQ multiplex PCR, and TCRdb holds only the in-frame ones, with some missing. The table includes 180,000 or so clones, 89% detected once. The TCR originated in a woman aged 40 to 50 with acute COVID-19. The source material was PBMCs or T cells enriched from blood (not recorded which). This chain links TRBV10-1 with TRBJ2-7; 13 bases map to TRBD2. CDR3 protein: CAIEGLAGQYEQYF. The CDR3 region has the DNA TGCGCCATCGAGGGACTAGCGGGACAGTACGAGCAGTACTTC.